This T cell receptor (beta chain) was obtained from a study of tumor and adjacent non-tumor tissue in lung cancer. Study as a whole: On average, productive TCRbeta reads reached about 4.17 million per sample. Findings and limits, study-wide: In normal lung, the top 100 clones were significantly more dominant than in tumor. Compared with tumor, normal lung showed significantly lower TCR diversity.

Regarding this clonotype: As yet, its antigen is unknown. Relative to the germline gene, one junction end is altered; a read error may explain this.

A modified ARM-PCR protocol with three rounds of nested PCR amplified TCRbeta. MiXCR, applied by TCRdb to the multiplex PCR reads, yields one record per CDR3 protein. The sample records 100,000 to 120,000 distinct CDR3 sequences, about 80% being singletons. The length of the CDR3 is 15 residues. Germline CDR1 and CDR2: MGHRA and YSYEKL. No cell sorting was done before RNA was extracted from the tissue. The chain links TRBV4-1 to TRBJ2-5; maybe TRBD1 (6 bases). The material sequenced was lung tumor tissue. The sequence derives from an older man with non-small cell lung cancer. CDR3 sequence reads: CASRQDRQAMDTQYF. As DNA, the CDR3 is TGCGCCAGCAGGCAAGATAGACAGGCGATGGATACCCAGTACTTC.